This T cell receptor (beta chain) was retrieved from a study of T cells expressing NK-cell markers. Study in general: Sorted CD3+CD56-NKG2C+, CD3+CD56+NKG2C+ and CD3+CD56+NKG2C- T cells supplied the TCR beta repertoires. The authors sequenced eight donors, of whom seven were HCMV-seropositive and one was seronegative. Study conclusions and caveats: The CD3+CD56-NKG2C+ fraction of a few donors was also led by these clonotypes. The contribution of dominant NKG2C+ clonotypes to CD8+ T cells in roughly 6 donors was roughly 1.0-7.5%.

TCRdb reprocessed the 5' RACE reads, keeping one entry per CDR3 protein, no DNA. This table lists about 150,000 distinct CDR3 sequences. CDR1 MGHDK and CDR2 SYGVNS come from the germline V gene. The CDR3 covers 13 residues. Details on this clonotype: Antigen unknown.

This chain connects TRBV25-1 to TRBJ2-3. Sequenced material: blood T cells: a sorted CD56 or NKG2C T cell subset, CD4+ or CD8+ T cells, or bulk PBMC T cells (not recorded which). This receptor was obtained from a woman aged 50 to 60 in good health. The CDR3 loop is CASTILNTDTQYF.